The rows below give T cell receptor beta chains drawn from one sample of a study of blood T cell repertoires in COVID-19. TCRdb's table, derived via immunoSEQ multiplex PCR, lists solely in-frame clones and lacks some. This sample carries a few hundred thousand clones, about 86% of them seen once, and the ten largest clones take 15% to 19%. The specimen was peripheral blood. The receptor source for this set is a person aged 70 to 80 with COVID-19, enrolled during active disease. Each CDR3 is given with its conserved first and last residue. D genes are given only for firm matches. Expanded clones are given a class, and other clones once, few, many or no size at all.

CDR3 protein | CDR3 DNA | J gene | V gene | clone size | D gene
CASSGSGTEIYGYTF | TGTGCCAGCAGTGGGTCCGGGACAGAGATCTATGGCTACACCTTC | TRBJ1-2 | TRBV27 | - | TRBD1
CASSQDPPRRANEKLFF | TGCGCCAGCAGCCAAGATCCCCCCCGCAGGGCTAATGAAAAACTGTTTTTT | TRBJ1-4 | TRBV4-1 | - | -
CASSLGRGNNEQFF | TGTGCCAGCAGCTTAGGCAGGGGAAACAATGAGCAGTTCTTC | TRBJ2-1 | TRBV7-3 | - | -
CASSIVADRSLYEQYF | TGTGCCAGTAGTATAGTGGCGGACAGGTCTCTATACGAGCAGTACTTC | TRBJ2-7 | TRBV19 | once | TRBD1
CASSQDRAGNTIYF | TGTGCCAGCAGCCAGGACAGAGCCGGAAACACCATATATTTT | TRBJ1-3 | TRBV14 | once | -
CASSTLAGPLNEQFF | TGCGCCAGCAGCACCTTAGCGGGACCCCTTAATGAGCAGTTCTTC | TRBJ2-1 | TRBV4-1 | - | TRBD2
CASRTSGGAEQYF | TGTGCCAGTAGGACTAGCGGGGGAGCCGAGCAGTACTTC | TRBJ2-7 | TRBV27 | - | TRBD2
CASSLGRNYEQYF | TGTGCCAGCAGCTTAGGCAGAAACTACGAGCAGTACTTC | TRBJ2-7 | TRBV11-1 | - | -
CATSEIAGSATDTQYF | TGTGCCACCAGTGAAATAGCGGGGTCTGCCACAGATACGCAGTATTTT | TRBJ2-3 | TRBV24-1 | - | TRBD2
CASSDPLLAGGAETQYF | TGTGCCAGCAGCGATCCCCTTCTAGCGGGGGGCGCGGAGACCCAGTACTTC | TRBJ2-5 | TRBV9 | - | TRBD2
CASSDLGGDEQYF | TGTGCCAGCAGTGATCTGGGAGGCGACGAGCAGTACTTC | TRBJ2-7 | TRBV6-1 | - | -
CASSQASSGATGELFF | TGTGCCAGCAGCCAAGCCTCTAGCGGGGCCACCGGGGAGCTGTTTTTT | TRBJ2-2 | TRBV3-1/TRBV3-2 | once | TRBD2
CASSLARGNEQFF | TGTGCCAGCAGCTTAGCCAGGGGCAATGAGCAGTTCTTC | TRBJ2-1 | TRBV7-7 | once | -
CASSSPSGSNTGELFF | TGTGCCAGCAGCTCTCCTTCGGGAAGCAACACCGGGGAGCTGTTTTTT | TRBJ2-2 | TRBV7-9 | once | -
CASSPRRGVDSPLHF | TGTGCCAGCTCACCAAGGAGGGGAGTAGATTCACCCCTCCACTTT | TRBJ1-6 | TRBV18 | once | -
CASSRLNQETQYF | TGTGCCAGCAGCCGACTAAACCAAGAGACCCAGTACTTC | TRBJ2-5 | TRBV13 | few | -
CSVEKSGANVLTF | TGCAGCGTCGAGAAATCTGGGGCCAACGTCCTGACTTTC | TRBJ2-6 | TRBV29-1 | - | -
CASSLRQGLAKNIQYF | TGTGCCAGCAGTTTAAGGCAGGGACTAGCCAAAAACATTCAGTACTTC | TRBJ2-4 | TRBV27 | - | -
CASSPPSKSFGSDTQYF | TGTGCCAGTAGTCCCCCTAGTAAGTCCTTCGGTTCAGATACGCAGTATTTT | TRBJ2-3 | TRBV19 | - | -
CASSLRSGRGYNEQFF | TGTGCCAGCAGCTTAAGGTCCGGGCGCGGGTACAATGAGCAGTTCTTC | TRBJ2-1 | TRBV7-8 | - | -
CAISGPLGGISTEAFF | TGTGCCATCAGTGGCCCCTTGGGGGGGATTAGCACTGAAGCTTTCTTT | TRBJ1-1 | TRBV10-3 | - | -
CAWSTSSGNTIYF | TGTGCCTGGAGCACGAGCTCTGGAAACACCATATATTTT | TRBJ1-3 | TRBV30 | - | -
CASSYRQEAPYEQYF | TGTGCCAGCAGTTATCGACAGGAAGCGCCCTACGAGCAGTACTTC | TRBJ2-7 | TRBV9 | - | -
CASSYSPGSKVEAFF | TGTGCCAGCAGTTACTCTCCAGGGTCTAAAGTTGAAGCTTTCTTT | TRBJ1-1 | TRBV6-2/TRBV6-3 | - | -
CASSIPGVGEKLFF | TGTGCCAGTAGTATTCCGGGGGTGGGCGAAAAACTGTTTTTT | TRBJ1-4 | TRBV19 | - | -
CASSPGLGQAGVPLHF | TGTGCCAGCAGCCCAGGGCTAGGACAGGCCGGGGTACCCCTCCACTTT | TRBJ1-6 | TRBV3-1/TRBV3-2 | few | TRBD1
CASSVPGLNSPLHF | TGTGCCAGCAGCGTACCGGGTCTCAATTCACCCCTCCACTTT | TRBJ1-6 | TRBV9 | - | -
CASSFFGQGRRPQHF | - | TRBJ1-5 | TRBV6-5 | - | -
CASTRGAESRELFF | TGTGCCAGCACGCGGGGTGCCGAGAGCCGGGAGCTGTTTTTT | TRBJ2-2 | TRBV2 | - | -
CASSSPGQGIIRAYGYTF | TGTGCCAGCAGCTCCCCGGGACAGGGAATAATCAGGGCCTATGGCTACACCTTC | TRBJ1-2 | TRBV28 | - | TRBD1
CASSYSLQGMSISYNEQFF | TGTGCCAGCAGTTACTCGTTGCAGGGGATGAGTATATCCTACAATGAGCAGTTCTTC | TRBJ2-1 | TRBV6-2/TRBV6-3 | few | -
CASSTGGNQPQHF | TGTGCCAGCAGTACGGGGGGCAATCAGCCCCAGCATTTT | TRBJ1-5 | TRBV2 | - | -
CASSWGQGNSPLHF | TGTGCCAGCAGCTGGGGACAGGGGAATTCACCCCTCCACTTT | TRBJ1-6 | TRBV7-2 | - | TRBD1
CASSLGEQGARNTIYF | TGCGCCAGCAGCTTGGGGGAACAGGGGGCTCGAAACACCATATATTTT | TRBJ1-3 | TRBV5-1 | few | TRBD1
CASSTGQAVTKLNTEAFF | TGTGCCAGTAGTACGGGACAGGCCGTCACAAAACTTAACACTGAAGCTTTCTTT | TRBJ1-1 | TRBV19 | - | TRBD1
CASSLDGRPNEKLFF | TGCGCCAGCAGCTTGGATGGGAGACCTAATGAAAAACTGTTTTTT | TRBJ1-4 | TRBV5-1 | once | -
CASSLTGQGNYGYTF | TGTGCCAGCAGCTTGACAGGGCAGGGGAACTATGGCTACACCTTC | TRBJ1-2 | TRBV7-2 | - | TRBD1
CSVEDRPGYGYTF | TGCAGCGTTGAAGATCGACCGGGCTATGGCTACACCTTC | TRBJ1-2 | TRBV29-1 | - | -
CASSPTGVSTDTQYF | TGTGCCAGCAGTCCGACAGGGGTTAGCACAGATACGCAGTATTTT | TRBJ2-3 | TRBV5-4 | - | TRBD1
CASSLMASGSTGELFF | TGCGCCAGCAGCTTGATGGCTAGCGGGAGCACCGGGGAGCTGTTTTTT | TRBJ2-2 | TRBV5-1 | few | TRBD2
CASSDTRGQSPLHF | TGTGCCAGCAGCGACACAAGAGGACAGTCACCCCTCCACTTT | TRBJ1-6 | TRBV6-2/TRBV6-3 | - | -
CATSEPGGARETQYF | TGTGCCACCAGTGAGCCTGGGGGGGCCCGAGAGACCCAGTACTTC | TRBJ2-5 | TRBV24-1 | - | -
CASSLRAQDADTEAFF | TGTGCCAGCAGCTTACGAGCCCAGGATGCCGACACTGAAGCTTTCTTT | TRBJ1-1 | TRBV11-2 | - | -
CASTPRGGLGNQPQHF | TGTGCCAGCACCCCTCGGGGGGGTTTGGGCAATCAGCCCCAGCATTTT | TRBJ1-5 | TRBV28 | - | -
CASSLSGGAVTQYF | TGTGCCAGCAGTTTGAGCGGGGGGGCAGTGACCCAGTACTTC | TRBJ2-5 | TRBV28 | once | TRBD2
CASSEGGSGQPQHF | TGTGCCAGCAGCGAAGGGGGTTCGGGCCAGCCCCAGCATTTT | TRBJ1-5 | TRBV5-5 | once | -
CASSISGSAVYGYTF | TGTGCCAGTAGTATATCTGGGAGTGCGGTCTATGGCTACACCTTC | TRBJ1-2 | TRBV19 | - | -
CASSLRVREKLFF | TGTGCCAGCAGCCTCAGGGTACGTGAAAAACTGTTTTTT | TRBJ1-4 | TRBV12-3/TRBV12-4 | - | -
CASREIGTGQRNEQFF | TGCGCCAGCAGAGAGATCGGGACAGGCCAACGCAATGAGCAGTTCTTC | TRBJ2-1 | TRBV5-1 | - | TRBD1
CASSERQGAGTEAFF | TGTGCCAGCAGTGAGAGACAGGGGGCAGGCACTGAAGCTTTCTTT | TRBJ1-1 | TRBV6-1 | - | TRBD1
CSVVSIIAGYTF | TGCAGCGTTGTAAGCATTATTGCTGGCTACACCTTC | TRBJ1-2 | TRBV29-1 | - | -